This T cell receptor beta chain was sequenced during a study of T cell changes during pregnancy in multiple sclerosis. The repertoire was sequenced with immunoSEQ multiplex PCR; TCRdb's copy has only in-frame clones and lacks some. The sample shows approximately 88,000 clones, 85% to 95% of them seen only once. CDR3 length equals 12 residues. V lost 3 bases and J lost 11; bases outside the gene matches: 5. The germline V gene encodes CDR1 SGHTA and CDR2 FQGNSA. The chain has TRBV7-2 and TRBJ2-3; TRBD1 matches at 7 bases. Sequencing was performed on peripheral blood, taken in the third trimester of pregnancy. This sequence was found in a female donor with multiple sclerosis, enrolled in a pregnancy study. The CDR3 DNA follows: TGTGCCAGCAGCTTCGACAGGGTGAGGCAGTATTTT. It codes for CASSFDRVRQYF.